This T cell receptor beta chain was observed in a study of control samples from healthy donors and cancer patients. TCRdb's table, derived via immunoSEQ multiplex PCR, lists solely in-frame clones and lacks some. The sample shows 200,000 to 250,000 clones, roughly 94% of them seen only once. The length of the CDR3 is 14 residues. From germline, CDR1 is SGHRS and CDR2 YFSETQ. Trimming removed 0 bases from V and 0 bases from J, with 4 bases in between. This clone was recorded once. This sample includes further DNA sequences coding for the same CDR3. The sequenced sample consisted of blood. The TCR sequence derives from a man in his fifties or sixties in good health. This rearrangement joins TRBV5-1 to TRBJ1-3, with D uncertain. The CDR3 DNA sequence: TGCGCCAGCAGCTTGGATCACTCTGGAAACACCATATATTTT. As protein: CASSLDHSGNTIYF.